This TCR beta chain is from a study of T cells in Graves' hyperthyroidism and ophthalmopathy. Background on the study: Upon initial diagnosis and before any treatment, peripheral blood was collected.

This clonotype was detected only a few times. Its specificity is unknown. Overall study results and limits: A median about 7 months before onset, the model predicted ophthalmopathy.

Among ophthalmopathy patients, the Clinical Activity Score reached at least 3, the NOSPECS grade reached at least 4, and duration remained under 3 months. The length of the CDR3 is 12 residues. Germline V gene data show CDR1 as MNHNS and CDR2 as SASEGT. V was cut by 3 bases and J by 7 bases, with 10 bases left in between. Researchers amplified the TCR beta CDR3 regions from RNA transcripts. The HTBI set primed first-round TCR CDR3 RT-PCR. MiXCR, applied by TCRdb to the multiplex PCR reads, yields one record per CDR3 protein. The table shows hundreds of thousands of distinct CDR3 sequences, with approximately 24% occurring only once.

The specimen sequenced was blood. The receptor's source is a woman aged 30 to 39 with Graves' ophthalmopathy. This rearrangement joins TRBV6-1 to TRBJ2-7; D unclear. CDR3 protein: CASSDPAREQYF. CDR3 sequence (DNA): TGTGCCAGCAGTGACCCCGCTCGGGAGCAGTACTTC.